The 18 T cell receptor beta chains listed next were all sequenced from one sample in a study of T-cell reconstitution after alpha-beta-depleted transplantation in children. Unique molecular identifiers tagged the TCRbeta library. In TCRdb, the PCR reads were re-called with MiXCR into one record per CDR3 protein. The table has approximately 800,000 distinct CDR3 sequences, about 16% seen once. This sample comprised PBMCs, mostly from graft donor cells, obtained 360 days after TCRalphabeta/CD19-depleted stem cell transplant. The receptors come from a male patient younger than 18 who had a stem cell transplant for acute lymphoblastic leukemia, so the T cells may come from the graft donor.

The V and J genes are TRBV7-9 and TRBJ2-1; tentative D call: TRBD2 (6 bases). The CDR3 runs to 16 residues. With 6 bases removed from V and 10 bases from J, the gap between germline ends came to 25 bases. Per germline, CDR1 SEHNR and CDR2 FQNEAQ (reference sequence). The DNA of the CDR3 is TGTGCCAGCAGTGGAACCGGGACTCTGACATTGGAGGAGCAGTTCTTC. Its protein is CASSGTGTLTLEEQFF. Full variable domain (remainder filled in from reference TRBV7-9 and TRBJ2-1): DTGVSQNPRHKITKRGQNVTFRCDPISEHNRLYWYRQTLGQGPEFLTYFQNEAQLEKSRLLSDRFSAERPKGSFSTLEIQRTEQGDSAMYLCASSGTGTLTLEEQFFGPGTRLTVL.

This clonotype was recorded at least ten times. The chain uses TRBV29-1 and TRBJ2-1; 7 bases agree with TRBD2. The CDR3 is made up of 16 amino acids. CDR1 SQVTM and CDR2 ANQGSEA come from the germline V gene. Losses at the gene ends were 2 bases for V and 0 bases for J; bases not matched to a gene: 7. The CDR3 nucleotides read TGCAGCGTTGAAATCAGCGGGATCAGCTCCTACAATGAGCAGTTCTTC. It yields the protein CSVEISGISSYNEQFF.

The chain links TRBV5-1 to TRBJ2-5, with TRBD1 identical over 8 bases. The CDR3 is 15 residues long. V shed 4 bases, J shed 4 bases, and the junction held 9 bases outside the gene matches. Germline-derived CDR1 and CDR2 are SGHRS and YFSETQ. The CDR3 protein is CASSLQGQGGETQYF. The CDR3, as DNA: TGCGCCAGCAGCCTACAAGGACAGGGCGGAGAGACCCAGTACTTC.

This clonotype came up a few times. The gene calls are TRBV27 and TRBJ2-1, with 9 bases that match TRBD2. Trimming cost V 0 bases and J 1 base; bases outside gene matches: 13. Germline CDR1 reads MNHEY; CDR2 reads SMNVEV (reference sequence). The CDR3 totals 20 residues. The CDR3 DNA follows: TGTGCCAGCAGTTTATCTGGGGCGACTAGCGGCCACCTTTCCTACAATGAGCAGTTCTTC. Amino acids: CASSLSGATSGHLSYNEQFF.

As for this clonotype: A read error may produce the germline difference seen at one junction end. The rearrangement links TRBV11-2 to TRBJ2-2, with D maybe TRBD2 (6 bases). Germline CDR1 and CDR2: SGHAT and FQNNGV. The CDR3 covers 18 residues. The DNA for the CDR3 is TGTGCCAGCAGCTTCCGGGGCGCCGGCCAAGCGAACACCGGGGGGCTGTTTTTT. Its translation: CASSFRGAGQANTGGLFF.

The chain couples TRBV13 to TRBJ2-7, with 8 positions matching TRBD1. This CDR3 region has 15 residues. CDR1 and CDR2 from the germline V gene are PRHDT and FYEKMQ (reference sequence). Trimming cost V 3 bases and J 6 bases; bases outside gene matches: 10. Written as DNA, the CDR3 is TGTGCCAGCAGCTTTCTACAGGGGGTCTTAGCCGAGCAGTACTTC. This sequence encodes CASSFLQGVLAEQYF. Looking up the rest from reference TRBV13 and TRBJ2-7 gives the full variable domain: AAGVIQSPRHLIKEKRETATLKCYPIPRHDTVYWYQQGPGQDPQFLISFYEKMQSDKGSIPDRFSAQQFSDYHSELNMSSLELGDSALYFCASSFLQGVLAEQYFGPGTRLTVT.

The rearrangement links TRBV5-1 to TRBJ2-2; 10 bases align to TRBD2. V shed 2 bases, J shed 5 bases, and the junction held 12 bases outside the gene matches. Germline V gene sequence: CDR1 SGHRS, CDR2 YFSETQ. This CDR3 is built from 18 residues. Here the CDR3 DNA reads TGCGCCAGCAGCTTAATAGGTCTAGCGGGAGTCGGAACCGGGGAGCTGTTTTTT. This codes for CASSLIGLAGVGTGELFF.

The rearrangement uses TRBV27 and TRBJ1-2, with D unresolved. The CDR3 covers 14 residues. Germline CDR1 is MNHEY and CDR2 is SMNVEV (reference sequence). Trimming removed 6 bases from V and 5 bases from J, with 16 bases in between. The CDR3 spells CASSEIGQSYGYTF. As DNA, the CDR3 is TGTGCCAGCAGCGAAATCGGGCAATCGTATGGCTACACCTTC.

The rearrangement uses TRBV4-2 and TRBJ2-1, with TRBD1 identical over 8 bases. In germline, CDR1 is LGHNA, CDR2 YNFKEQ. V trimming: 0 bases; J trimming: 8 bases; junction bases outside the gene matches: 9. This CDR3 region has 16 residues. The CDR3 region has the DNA TGTGCCAGCAGCCAAGATAGAGGACAGGGTGGTTATGAGCAGTTCTTC. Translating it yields CASSQDRGQGGYEQFF.

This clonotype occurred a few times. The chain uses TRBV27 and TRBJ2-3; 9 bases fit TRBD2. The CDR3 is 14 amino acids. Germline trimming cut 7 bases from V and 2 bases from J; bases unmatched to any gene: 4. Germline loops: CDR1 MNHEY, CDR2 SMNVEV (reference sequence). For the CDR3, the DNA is TGTGCCAGCACGAGGACTAGCGACACAGATACGCAGTATTTT. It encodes CASTRTSDTDTQYF.

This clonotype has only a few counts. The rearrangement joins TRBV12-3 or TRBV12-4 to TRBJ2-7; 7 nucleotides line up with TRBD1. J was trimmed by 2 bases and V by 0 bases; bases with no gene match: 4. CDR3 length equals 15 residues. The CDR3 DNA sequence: TGTGCCAGCAGTTTAGCGGGGACAGCGGCCTACGAGCAGTACTTC. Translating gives CASSLAGTAAYEQYF.

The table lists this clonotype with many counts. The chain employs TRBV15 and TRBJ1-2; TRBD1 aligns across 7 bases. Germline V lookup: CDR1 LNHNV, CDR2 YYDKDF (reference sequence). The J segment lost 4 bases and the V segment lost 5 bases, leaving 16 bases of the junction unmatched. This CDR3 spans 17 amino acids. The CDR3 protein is CATSPLTLGTDFYGYTF. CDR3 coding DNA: TGTGCCACCAGCCCCCTAACCTTGGGGACAGATTTCTATGGCTACACCTTC.

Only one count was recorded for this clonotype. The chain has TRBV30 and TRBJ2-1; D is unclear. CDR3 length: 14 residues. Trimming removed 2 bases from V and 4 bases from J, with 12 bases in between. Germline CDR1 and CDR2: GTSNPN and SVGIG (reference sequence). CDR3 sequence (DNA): TGTGCCTGGAGTAATGGGCTGGGTTACAATGAGCAGTTCTTC. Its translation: CAWSNGLGYNEQFF.

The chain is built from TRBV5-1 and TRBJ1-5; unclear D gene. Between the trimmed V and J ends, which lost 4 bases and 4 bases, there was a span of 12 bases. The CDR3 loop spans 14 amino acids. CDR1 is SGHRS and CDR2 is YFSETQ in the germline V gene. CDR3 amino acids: CASSLGPTNQPQHF. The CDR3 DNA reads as TGCGCCAGCAGCCTCGGGCCTACTAATCAGCCCCAGCATTTT.

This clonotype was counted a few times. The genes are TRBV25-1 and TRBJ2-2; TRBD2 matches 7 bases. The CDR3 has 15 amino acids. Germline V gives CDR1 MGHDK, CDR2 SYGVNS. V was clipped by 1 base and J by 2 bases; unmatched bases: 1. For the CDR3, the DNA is TGTGCCAGCAGTGAATGGGGGGGAAACACCGGGGAGCTGTTTTTT. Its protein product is CASSEWGGNTGELFF.

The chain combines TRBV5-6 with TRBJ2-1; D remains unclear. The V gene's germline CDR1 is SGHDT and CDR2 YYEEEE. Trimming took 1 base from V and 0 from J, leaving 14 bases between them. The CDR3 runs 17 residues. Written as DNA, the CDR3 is TGTGCCAGCAGCTTGCATTCTAGTCTGAGCTCCTACAATGAGCAGTTCTTC. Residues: CASSLHSSLSSYNEQFF. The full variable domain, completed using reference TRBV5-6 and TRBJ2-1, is DAGVTQSPTHLIKTRGQQVTLRCSPKSGHDTVSWYQQALGQGPQFIFQYYEEEERQRGNFPDRFSGHQFPNYSSELNVNALLLGDSALYLCASSLHSSLSSYNEQFFGPGTRLTVL.

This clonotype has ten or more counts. The CDR3 DNA reads TGCAGTGCTAGTCAGGACTGGGATGAGCAGTTCTTC. Its translation: CSASQDWDEQFF. The chain recombines TRBV20-1 with TRBJ2-1, with a weak D call TRBD2 (5 bases). Trimming took 3 bases from V and 8 from J, leaving 11 bases between them. CDR1 DFQATT and CDR2 SNEGSKA come from the germline V gene (reference sequence). The CDR3 contains 12 residues.

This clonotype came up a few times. CDR3 sequence (DNA): TGCAGTGCCGAGAGGGGGAGACAGGTTGCCTACGAGCAGTACTTC. It is translated as CSAERGRQVAYEQYF. V and J are TRBV20-1 and TRBJ2-7, with D perhaps TRBD1 (6 bases). Germline assignment: CDR1 DFQATT and CDR2 SNEGSKA (reference sequence). The V end was cut by 6 bases, the J end by 2 bases, with 20 bases between. The CDR3 consists of 15 residues.